This T cell receptor (beta chain) was sequenced for a study of blood T cell repertoires in COVID-19. In the study overall: There were acute and convalescent COVID-19 samples, and they came from the United States, Italy and Spain.

This clone was seen just once. Repertoires were generated with immunoSEQ multiplex PCR, while TCRdb's copy carries only in-frame clones and drops some. The data show 50,000 to 70,000 clones, 90% seen once. There are 13 residues in the CDR3. CDR1 and CDR2 (germline): KGHSH, LQKENI. V lost 1 base and J 6 bases, leaving 9 bases between the germline ends. The sequence was collected from a human donor with active COVID-19. The donor label of this sample is uncertain. The sample comprised peripheral blood. V and J are TRBV18 and TRBJ1-1; D may be TRBD1 (6 bases). CDR3 residues: CASSPRGLAEAFF. The DNA of the CDR3 is TGTGCCAGCTCACCACGGGGGCTCGCTGAAGCTTTCTTT.